The subject of this entry is one T cell receptor beta chain. Its antigen remains unknown. Authors of the study amplified TCR beta CDR3 regions from RNA transcripts. The HTBI set primed first-round TCR CDR3 RT-PCR. TCRdb analysed the multiplex PCR reads with MiXCR anew, one entry per CDR3 protein. The table includes about 640,000 distinct CDR3 sequences, 13% to 15% detected once. This specimen comes from a study of T cells in Graves' hyperthyroidism and ophthalmopathy. Whole-study findings and limits: The model forecast ophthalmopathy, anticipating it by a median around 6.5 months before onset.

V shed 2 bases and J 6 bases; nucleotides not matched to a gene: 10. The CDR3 runs 17 residues. Germline V gives CDR1 LGHNA, CDR2 YSLEER. The rearrangement links TRBV4-3 to TRBJ2-3, with TRBD2 identical over 11 bases. The TCR sequence derives from a woman aged 50 to 65 with Graves' ophthalmopathy. Sequences were obtained from blood. CDR3 sequence: CASSQRPTSGITDTQYF. Written as DNA, the CDR3 is TGCGCCAGCAGCCAAAGACCGACTAGCGGGATCACGGATACGCAGTATTTT.